This entry is about one T cell receptor (beta chain). The antigen is not known. This entry is derived from a study of lymphopenia after photon versus proton radiotherapy. Whole-study findings and limits: After lymphocyte nadir, photon-treated repertoires showed oligoclonal expansion, especially CD8+ Temra. Photon-treated patients lost naive T cells and TCR diversity; proton-treated stayed stable. In patients who died, overall survival fell as post-nadir TCR diversity dropped more.

The data were produced by immunoSEQ multiplex PCR, yet TCRdb's version contains in-frame clones alone and is incomplete. Of about 26,000 clones in the sample, 75% to 90% were seen once. This TCR was sampled from a man aged 30 to 45 with gastric cancer. The specimen was peripheral blood, collected from a patient treated with photon-based radiotherapy.

The CDR3 is CASSLDPRGLWEETQYF. DNA for the CDR3: TGTGCCAGCAGCTTAGATCCCAGGGGCCTCTGGGAAGAGACCCAGTACTTC. The V gene is TRBV11-3, the J gene TRBJ2-5; TRBD1 might be the D (6 bases). Germline loops: CDR1 SGHNT, CDR2 YENEEA. Between the trimmed V and J ends, which lost 0 bases and 3 bases, there was a span of 17 bases. The CDR3 loop spans 17 amino acids. Together with reference TRBV11-3 and TRBJ2-5, the CDR3 gives the full variable domain: EAGVVQSPRYKIIEKKQPVAFWCNPISGHNTLYWYLQNLGQGPELLIRYENEEAVDDSQLPKDRFSAERLKGVDSTLKIQPAELGDSAVYLCASSLDPRGLWEETQYFGPGTRLLVL.